The rows below give T cell receptor beta chains drawn from one sample of a study of T cell repertoires in cytomegalovirus infection. A single record per CDR3 protein comes from TCRdb applying MiXCR to the reads. The table records 200,000 to 250,000 distinct CDR3 sequences, roughly 22% of them present only once. Sample: CD8+ T cells from PBMCs. The receptors stem from a human donor in good health (CMV status not recorded). Some clones in this sample may be carry-over from other donors' samples. Each CDR3 is given with its conserved first and last residue. Each record gives: V gene, J gene, D gene, clone size, CDR3 DNA, CDR3 protein. The D gene is left open where the match is weak. Some rows have no size entry. The others give once, few or many, or a class for an expanded clone.

TRBV28	TRBJ2-7	.	many	TGTGCCAGCAGTTTACTGGGTGTTAAGGGGCGAGAGCAGTACTTC	CASSLLGVKGREQYF
TRBV7-6	TRBJ2-2	TRBD2	.	TGTGCCAGCAGCTTAGGAGCTAGCGGGTCGACCGGGGAGCTGTTTTTT	CASSLGASGSTGELFF
TRBV7-9	TRBJ2-7	.	many	TGTGCCAGCAGCCGTAGGGACGGGGGCTACGAGCAGTACTTC	CASSRRDGGYEQYF
TRBV7-2	TRBJ2-3	TRBD2	.	TGTGCCAGCAGCTTAGGGGGGACTAGCGGGGATACGCAGTATTTT	CASSLGGTSGDTQYF
TRBV19	TRBJ2-7	TRBD1	many	TGTGCCAGTAGTATAAAGGGGGCCCCGGGATACGAGCAGTACTTC	CASSIKGAPGYEQYF
TRBV7-8	TRBJ1-1	.	many	TGTGCCAGCAGCTTGGGCCCCCAGGGGTACACTGAAGCTTTCTTT	CASSLGPQGYTEAFF
TRBV9	TRBJ2-1	TRBD2	few	TGTGCCAGCAAGAGATGGGCGGGGGGGCCGGATGAGCAGTTCTTC	CASKRWAGGPDEQFF
TRBV20-1	TRBJ2-3	.	.	TGCAGTGCTAGAGGTGGGGGCACAGATACGCAGTATTTT	CSARGGGTDTQYF
TRBV13	TRBJ1-1	.	.	TGTGCCAGCCGGTTCTCGGACACTGAAGCTTTCTTT	CASRFSDTEAFF
TRBV7-6	TRBJ2-2	TRBD2	many	TGTGCCAGCAGCTTAGGGGGACTAGGGTCCGGGGAGCTGTTTTTT	CASSLGGLGSGELFF
TRBV10-3	TRBJ2-7	TRBD2	many	TGTGCCATCATGGGGGACAGTAGTAGCGGGGGGCTTAGCTCCTACGAGCAGTACTTC	CAIMGDSSSGGLSSYEQYF
TRBV7-9	TRBJ2-1	TRBD1	.	TGTGCCAGCAGCCTCCGGACAGGGGGGTCCTACAATGAGCAGTTCTTC	CASSLRTGGSYNEQFF
TRBV25-1	TRBJ1-4	.	.	TGTGCCAGCAGCCCCTTTACAGGGCTGGAGGAAAAACTGTTTTTT	CASSPFTGLEEKLFF
TRBV12-3/TRBV12-4	TRBJ2-7	TRBD2	few	TGTGCCAGCAGTCCGGGACTAGAGGGTTACGAGCAGTACTTC	CASSPGLEGYEQYF